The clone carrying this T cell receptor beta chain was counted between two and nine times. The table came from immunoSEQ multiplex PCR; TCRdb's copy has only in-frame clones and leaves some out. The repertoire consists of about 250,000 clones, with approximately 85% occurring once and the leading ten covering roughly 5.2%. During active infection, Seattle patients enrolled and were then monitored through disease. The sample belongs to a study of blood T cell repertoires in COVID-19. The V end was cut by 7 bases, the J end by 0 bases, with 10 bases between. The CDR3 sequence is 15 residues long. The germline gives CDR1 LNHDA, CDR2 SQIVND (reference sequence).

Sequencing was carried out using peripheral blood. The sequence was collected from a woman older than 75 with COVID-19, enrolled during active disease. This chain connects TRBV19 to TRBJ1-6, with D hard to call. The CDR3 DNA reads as TGTGCCAGTACCCGGGGAAGCTCCTATAATTCACCCCTCCACTTT. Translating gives CASTRGSSYNSPLHF. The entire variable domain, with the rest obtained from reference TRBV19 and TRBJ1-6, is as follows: DGGITQSPKYLFRKEGQNVTLSCEQNLNHDAMYWYRQDPGQGLRLIYYSQIVNDFQKGDIAEGYSVSREKKESFPLTVTSAQKNPTAFYLCASTRGSSYNSPLHFGNGTRLTVT.